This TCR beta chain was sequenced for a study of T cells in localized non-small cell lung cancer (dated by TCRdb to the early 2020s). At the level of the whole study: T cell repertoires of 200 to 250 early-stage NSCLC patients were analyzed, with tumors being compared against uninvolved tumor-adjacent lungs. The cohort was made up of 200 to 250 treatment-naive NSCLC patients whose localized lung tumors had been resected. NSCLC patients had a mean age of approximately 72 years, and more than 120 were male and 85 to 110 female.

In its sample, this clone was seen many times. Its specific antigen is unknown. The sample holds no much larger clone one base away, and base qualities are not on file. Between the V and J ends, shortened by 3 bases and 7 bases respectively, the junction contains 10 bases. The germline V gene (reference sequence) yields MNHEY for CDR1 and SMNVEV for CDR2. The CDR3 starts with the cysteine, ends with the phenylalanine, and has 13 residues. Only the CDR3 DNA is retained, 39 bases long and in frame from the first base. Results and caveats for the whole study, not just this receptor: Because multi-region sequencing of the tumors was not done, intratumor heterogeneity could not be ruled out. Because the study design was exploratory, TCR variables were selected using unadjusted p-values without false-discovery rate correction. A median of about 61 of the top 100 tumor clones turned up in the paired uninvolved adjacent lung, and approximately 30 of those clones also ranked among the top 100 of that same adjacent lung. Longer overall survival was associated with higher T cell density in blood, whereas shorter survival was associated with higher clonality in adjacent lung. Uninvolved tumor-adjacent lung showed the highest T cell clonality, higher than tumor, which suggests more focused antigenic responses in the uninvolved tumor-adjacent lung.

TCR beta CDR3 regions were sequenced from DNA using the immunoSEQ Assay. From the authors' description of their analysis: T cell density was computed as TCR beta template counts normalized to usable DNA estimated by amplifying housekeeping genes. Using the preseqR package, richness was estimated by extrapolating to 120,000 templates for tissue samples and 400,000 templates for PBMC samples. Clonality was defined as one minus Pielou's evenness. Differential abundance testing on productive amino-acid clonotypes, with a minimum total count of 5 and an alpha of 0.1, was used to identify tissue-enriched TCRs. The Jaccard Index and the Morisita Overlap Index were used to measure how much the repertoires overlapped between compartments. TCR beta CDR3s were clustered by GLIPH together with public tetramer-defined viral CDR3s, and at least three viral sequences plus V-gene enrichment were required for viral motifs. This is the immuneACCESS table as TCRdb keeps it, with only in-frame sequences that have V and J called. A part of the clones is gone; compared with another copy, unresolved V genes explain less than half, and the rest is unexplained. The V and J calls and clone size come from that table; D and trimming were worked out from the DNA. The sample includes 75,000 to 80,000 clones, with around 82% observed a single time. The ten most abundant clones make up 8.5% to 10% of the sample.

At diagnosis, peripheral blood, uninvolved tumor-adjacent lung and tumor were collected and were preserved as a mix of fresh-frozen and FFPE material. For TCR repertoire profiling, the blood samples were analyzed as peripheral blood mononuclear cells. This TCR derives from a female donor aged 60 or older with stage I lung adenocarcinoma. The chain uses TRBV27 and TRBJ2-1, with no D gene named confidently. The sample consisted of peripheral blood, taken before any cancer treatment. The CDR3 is CASSFSPGNEQFF. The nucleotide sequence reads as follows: TGTGCCAGCAGTTTCTCACCCGGGAATGAGCAGTTCTTC.